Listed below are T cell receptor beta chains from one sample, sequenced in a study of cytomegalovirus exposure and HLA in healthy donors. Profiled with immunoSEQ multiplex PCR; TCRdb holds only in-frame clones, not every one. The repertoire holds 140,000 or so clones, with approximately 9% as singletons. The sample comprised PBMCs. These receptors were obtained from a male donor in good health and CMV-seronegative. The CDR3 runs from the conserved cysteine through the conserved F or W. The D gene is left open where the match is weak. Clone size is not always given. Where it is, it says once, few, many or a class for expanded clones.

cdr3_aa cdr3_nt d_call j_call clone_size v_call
CASSVGDYLNEQFF TGTGCCAGCAGTGTTGGGGACTACCTTAATGAGCAGTTCTTC TRBD2 TRBJ2-1 . TRBV6-1
CASRRLSLSGNTIYF TGTGCAAGTCGCCGTCTAAGTCTCTCTGGAAACACCATATATTTT . TRBJ1-3 . TRBV12-2
CASSLAPGDVYGYTF TGCGCCAGCAGCTTGGCGCCAGGTGATGTCTATGGCTACACCTTC . TRBJ1-2 . TRBV5-1
CASSLASGANTEAFF TGTGCCAGCAGCTTAGCGAGTGGGGCGAACACTGAAGCTTTCTTT . TRBJ1-1 few TRBV7-8
CASSAVGQGSQPQHF TGTGCCAGCAGTGCCGTAGGACAGGGGTCACAGCCCCAGCATTTT TRBD1 TRBJ1-5 few TRBV6-1
CASTPGQANTEAFF TGTGCCAGCACGCCCGGACAGGCGAACACTGAAGCTTTCTTT TRBD1 TRBJ1-1 few TRBV2
CASSLVRPAGGGDYEQYF TGTGCCAGCAGTTTAGTGCGTCCAGCGGGAGGGGGAGACTACGAGCAGTACTTC TRBD2 TRBJ2-7 few TRBV27
CASSPSGLAGGINTGELFF TGTGCCAGCAGCCCTTCGGGACTAGCGGGAGGGATAAACACCGGGGAGCTGTTTTTT TRBD2 TRBJ2-2 . TRBV4-2
CASSSQGVRGYTF TGTGCCAGCAGTTCCCAGGGTGTAAGGGGCTACACCTTC . TRBJ1-2 . TRBV28
CASSLGRELSGELFF TGTGCCAGCAGCTTAGGCAGGGAACTCTCCGGGGAGCTGTTTTTT . TRBJ2-2 few TRBV7-9
CASSQTGTRNYEQYF TGTGCCAGCAGCCAAACCGGGACACGGAACTACGAGCAGTACTTC . TRBJ2-7 few TRBV4-2
CASSLGLAGGPKGGTQYF TGTGCCAGCAGCCTGGGACTAGCGGGGGGCCCGAAAGGGGGGACGCAGTATTTT TRBD2 TRBJ2-3 few TRBV4-2
CASSRTPNTEAFF TGTGCCAGCTCGCGGACTCCGAACACTGAAGCTTTCTTT . TRBJ1-1 . TRBV18
CASSQLPSVGYEQYF TGCGCCAGCAGCCAGTTACCAAGCGTAGGTTACGAGCAGTACTTC . TRBJ2-7 . TRBV4-1
CASSLRGRDRGRRLHYTF TGTGCCAGCAGCTTAAGGGGGCGAGACAGGGGACGTCGGCTTCACTACACCTTC TRBD1 TRBJ1-2 . TRBV7-2
CATSIAGSSYNEQFF TGTGCCACCAGCATAGCGGGGAGCTCCTACAATGAGCAGTTCTTC TRBD2 TRBJ2-1 . TRBV15
CASSGGTGGREQYF TGCGCCAGCAGCGGAGGGACGGGAGGACGGGAGCAGTACTTC TRBD2 TRBJ2-7 . TRBV5-1
CASSSTRGEKLFF TGTGCCAGCTCTTCCACCCGAGGGGAAAAACTGTTTTTT . TRBJ1-4 . TRBV18
CASSQYVADRVHEQYF TGCGCCAGCAGCCAGTACGTGGCGGACAGGGTACACGAGCAGTACTTC TRBD1 TRBJ2-7 few TRBV4-1
CASSLRGGLTAVEQYF TGTGCCAGCAGTCTTAGAGGGGGACTAACAGCTGTCGAGCAGTACTTC . TRBJ2-7 few TRBV27
CASSLSGSYSNQPQHF TGCGCCAGCAGCTTGTCGGGGTCTTATAGCAATCAGCCCCAGCATTTT . TRBJ1-5 few TRBV5-1
CASSLMEGIRTDTQYF TGTGCCAGCAGCTTGATGGAGGGGATCCGCACAGATACGCAGTATTTT . TRBJ2-3 . TRBV7-9
CASSFSGGTGNTGELFF TGTGCCAGCAGTTTTTCAGGAGGGACAGGGAACACCGGGGAGCTGTTTTTT TRBD1 TRBJ2-2 few TRBV27
CASSQEGSSELFF TGCGCCAGCAGCCAAGAGGGGAGCTCGGAGCTGTTTTTT . TRBJ2-2 . TRBV4-3
CASRPDRAGNTIYF TGTGCCAGCAGGCCGGACAGGGCCGGAAACACCATATATTTT . TRBJ1-3 . TRBV21-1
CASSVVSGLNTEAFF TGTGCCAGCAGCGTAGTTTCAGGTTTGAACACTGAAGCTTTCTTT . TRBJ1-1 . TRBV9
CASRPSGLNYGYTF TGTGCCAGCAGACCGTCAGGTCTCAACTATGGCTACACCTTC . TRBJ1-2 few TRBV28